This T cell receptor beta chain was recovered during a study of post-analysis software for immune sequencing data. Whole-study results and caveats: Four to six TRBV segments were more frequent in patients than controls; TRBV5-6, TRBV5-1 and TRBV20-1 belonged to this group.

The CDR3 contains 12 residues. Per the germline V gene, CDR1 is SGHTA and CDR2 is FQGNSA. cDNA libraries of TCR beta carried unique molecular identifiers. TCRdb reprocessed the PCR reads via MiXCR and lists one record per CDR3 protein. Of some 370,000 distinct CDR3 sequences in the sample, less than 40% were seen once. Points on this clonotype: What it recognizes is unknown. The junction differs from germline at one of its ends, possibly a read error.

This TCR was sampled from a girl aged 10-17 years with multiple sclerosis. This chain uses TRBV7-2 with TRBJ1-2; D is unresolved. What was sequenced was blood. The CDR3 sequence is CASSLGEDGYTF. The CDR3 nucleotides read TGTGCCAGCAGCTTAGGTGAGGATGGCTACACCTTT.